This TCR beta chain emerged from a study of CD8 T cells in ankylosing spondylitis. In this sample, this clonotype turned up a few times. Per the germline V gene, CDR1 is SEHNR and CDR2 is FQNEAQ (reference sequence). There are 14 residues in the CDR3. V shed 4 bases, J shed 3 bases, and the junction held 1 base outside the gene matches. TCRdb reanalysed the 5' RACE reads using MiXCR and keeps one entry per CDR3 protein. This sample yields roughly 170,000 distinct CDR3 sequences, of which 9.8% are seen a single time; over 13% belongs to the top ten. J is TRBJ2-1 and V is TRBV7-9; 9 positions agree with TRBD2. The specimen sequenced was blood, either unsorted or a sorted T cell fraction (not recorded which). This clonotype was sampled from a female donor with ankylosing spondylitis or in good health (not recorded which). For the CDR3, the DNA is TGTGCCAGCAGCTCGACTAGCGGCTACAATGAGCAGTTCTTC. Protein: CASSSTSGYNEQFF.